The 14 T cell receptor beta chains below were found in one sample sequenced in a study of blood T cell repertoires in COVID-19. Profiling relied on immunoSEQ multiplex PCR, and the TCRdb table lists in-frame clones only, not all of them. This table has some 270,000 clones, around 91% appearing once. Sequencing was carried out using peripheral blood. The receptors derive from a woman aged 55-70 years with COVID-19, enrolled during active disease.

V and J are TRBV3-1 (or the pseudogene TRBV3-2) and TRBJ2-4; possible D gene TRBD1, 6 bases. The CDR3 spans 15 residues. V lost 2 bases and J lost 0, with 8 bases in between. CDR1 and CDR2 from the germline V gene are LGHDT and YNNKEL (reference sequence). DNA of the CDR3: TGTGCCAGCAGCCAAAACAGGGTAGCCAAAAACATTCAGTACTTC. This codes for CASSQNRVAKNIQYF.

This clone was counted a few times. This chain connects TRBV13 to TRBJ2-7; 8 bases map to TRBD1. Per germline, CDR1 PRHDT and CDR2 FYEKMQ (reference sequence). V gave up 5 bases and J gave up 7 bases; unmatched junction bases: 13. The CDR3 sequence is 15 residues long. CDR3 DNA sequence: TGTGCCAGCAGCCCACGGGGGCAGGGGGCAAGGGAGCAGTACTTC. Amino acids: CASSPRGQGAREQYF.

This sequence joins TRBV5-1 and TRBJ1-4; D possibly corresponds to TRBD1 (5 bases). The length of the CDR3 is 15 residues. The ends were cut back, 0 bases at V and 8 bases at J, with 14 bases in the middle. Germline V gene data show CDR1 as SGHRS and CDR2 as YFSETQ. CDR3 amino acids: CASSLAATEREKLFF. The CDR3 DNA reads TGCGCCAGCAGCTTGGCCGCGACAGAAAGGGAAAAACTGTTTTTT.

This chain joins TRBV7-8 and TRBJ2-3; 8 nucleotides align to TRBD2. This CDR3 spans 16 amino acids. Germline loops: CDR1 SGHVS, CDR2 FQNEAQ. J lost 0 bases, V lost 4 bases, and 6 bases had no gene match. The CDR3 spells CASSSRGGLSTDTQYF. CDR3 in DNA: TGTGCCAGCAGCTCCCGGGGGGGATTGAGCACAGATACGCAGTATTTT.

In its sample, this clone was seen a few times. V gene TRBV5-1 combines with J gene TRBJ1-2; 9 positions agree with TRBD1. Germline CDR1 reads SGHRS; CDR2 reads YFSETQ. This CDR3 is built from 15 residues. V lost 7 bases, J lost 6 bases, and 13 bases stayed unmatched. In DNA, the CDR3 is TGCGCCAGCCGGACCAACAGGGGGCGCTTGGATGGCTACACCTTC. Amino acids: CASRTNRGRLDGYTF. The whole variable domain, remainder taken from reference TRBV5-1 and TRBJ1-2, is KAGVTQTPRYLIKTRGQQVTLSCSPISGHRSVSWYQQTPGQGLQFLFEYFSETQRNKGNFPGRFSGRQFSNSRSEMNVSTLELGDSALYLCASRTNRGRLDGYTFGSGTRLTVV.

The CDR3 spells CASSRTGRGTDTQYF. CDR3 bases: TGTGCCAGCAGCCGTACAGGGAGGGGCACAGATACGCAGTATTTT. The chain is built from TRBV5-4 and TRBJ2-3; weak D call: TRBD2 (7 bases). The CDR3 has 15 amino acids. In germline, CDR1 is SGHNT, CDR2 YYREEE (reference sequence). Trimming cost V 4 bases and J 1 base, with 13 bases left between them.

The chain has TRBV27 and TRBJ1-3; 8 bases line up with TRBD1. Germline V CDR1 and CDR2: MNHEY, SMNVEV (reference sequence). The V gene end was trimmed by 5 bases and the J gene end by 0 bases; junction bases not matched to a gene: 3. The CDR3 length is 15 residues. CDR3 loop: CASSPGQGSGNTIYF. CDR3 bases: TGTGCCAGCAGTCCCGGACAGGGCTCTGGAAACACCATATATTTT.

This sequence joins TRBV12-5 and TRBJ1-1; 8 nucleotides agree with TRBD1. With V trimmed by 1 base and J by 5 bases, 3 bases remained unmatched. Per germline, CDR1 LGHNT and CDR2 FRNRAP. CDR3 size: 14 residues. CDR3 in amino acids: CASGLGTGRTEAFF. The DNA of the CDR3 is TGTGCTAGTGGTTTGGGGACAGGGCGGACTGAAGCTTTCTTT.

V usage is TRBV7-9 and J usage is TRBJ1-1, with 10 bases fitting TRBD1. The germline CDR1 and CDR2 sequences are SEHNR and FQNEAQ (reference sequence). The CDR3 covers 16 residues. V was clipped by 4 bases and J by 5 bases; unmatched bases: 10. CDR3 loop: CASSSGRDRGRTEAFF. In nucleotides, the CDR3 is TGTGCCAGCAGCTCCGGGAGGGACAGGGGAAGAACTGAAGCTTTCTTT.

The CDR3 here is CASSPRVDNEQFF. For the CDR3, the DNA is TGTGCCAGCTCACCGCGGGTGGACAATGAGCAGTTCTTC. This chain connects TRBV18 to TRBJ2-1; D is perhaps TRBD2 (5 bases). This CDR3 spans 13 amino acids. Germline V lookup: CDR1 KGHSH, CDR2 LQKENI. The V gene lost 3 bases and the J gene lost 5 bases, with 8 bases spanning the gap.

This clone was detected only once. At one end, the junction sequence differs from germline, possibly due to a read error. The CDR3 bases are TGTGCTAGCAGCTCGAGTATCTCTCCTGATGAGCAGTTCTTC. Translation gives CASSSSISPDEQFF. The chain carries TRBV7-7 and TRBJ2-1; the D is unclear. The germline V gene encodes CDR1 SSHAT and CDR2 FNYEAQ (reference sequence). The CDR3 totals 14 residues.

The genes are TRBV7-2 and TRBJ1-6, with TRBD1 matching over 9 bases. Trimming cost V 5 bases and J 9 bases; bases outside gene matches: 2. This CDR3 comprises 13 residues. Germline loops: CDR1 SGHTA, CDR2 FQGNSA. The CDR3 region has the DNA TGTGCCAGCAGCCCGGACAGGGGTTCACCCCTCCACTTT. It specifies CASSPDRGSPLHF.

The chain carries TRBV6-5 and TRBJ1-1; the match to TRBD1 covers 8 bases. This CDR3 has 14 amino acids. The V and J ends lost 5 bases and 8 bases, in that order; junction bases with no gene match: 10. Germline CDR1 and CDR2: MNHEY and SVGAGI. In DNA, the CDR3 is TGTGCCAGCAGTCCACCCACAGGGGGGCTCGAAGCTTTCTTT. Its protein product is CASSPPTGGLEAFF.

This chain connects TRBV28 to TRBJ1-6; 7 bases line up with TRBD1. After removal of 5 bases from V and 9 bases from J, the junction contained 7 bases not matched to a gene. In germline, CDR1 is MDHEN, CDR2 SYDVKM. There are 14 residues in the CDR3. The CDR3 loop reads CASSRWDRFSPLHF. The DNA of the CDR3 is TGTGCCAGCAGTCGCTGGGACAGATTTTCACCCCTCCACTTT.